The present T cell receptor beta chain was sequenced within a study of blood T cell repertoires in COVID-19. Study-level information: PBMCs, B-cell-depleted T cells, or T cells were the source of the cDNA or gDNA that made up the material.

Germline V gene lookup returns CDR1 LNHDA and CDR2 SQIVND (reference sequence). Unmatched junction bases numbered 9, after V lost 1 base and J lost 3 bases. The CDR3 is 17 amino acids. Here immunoSEQ multiplex PCR was the method, and the copy in TCRdb shows in-frame clones only, minus some. The profile shows some 180,000 clones, approximately 80% of them singletons. Material for sequencing was peripheral blood. The V call is TRBV19, the J call TRBJ2-5; 9 nucleotides line up with TRBD2. This clonotype originated in a woman between 50 and 59 years old with active or convalescent COVID-19. The CDR3 coding sequence is TGTGCCAGTAGTATAGCCCTGGTAGCGGGAGCGAAAGAGACCCAGTACTTC. This gives the protein CASSIALVAGAKETQYF.